This entry lists 17 T cell receptor beta chains sequenced from one sample in a study of cytomegalovirus exposure and HLA in healthy donors. The study ran its PCR with 60 Vbeta and 13 Jbeta primers. The data were produced by immunoSEQ multiplex PCR, yet TCRdb's version contains in-frame clones alone and is incomplete. This sample has about 100,000 clones, with 75% to 80% found just once. Sequenced sample: PBMCs. The receptors originated from a man between 60 and 75 years old in good health and CMV-seropositive.

The chain uses TRBV28 and TRBJ1-4; possible D gene TRBD1, 6 bases. Germline V gives CDR1 MDHEN, CDR2 SYDVKM. V dropped 5 bases and J dropped 0 bases, with 10 bases sitting between them. The CDR3 spans 15 residues. The DNA for the CDR3 is TGTGCCAGCAGTAGAAGACAGGCAACTAATGAAAAACTGTTTTTT. Translation gives CASSRRQATNEKLFF.

The chain is built from TRBV30 and TRBJ2-3; D might be TRBD1 (5 bases). V shed 1 base and J shed 4 bases, with 6 bases lying between them. Germline CDR1 is GTSNPN and CDR2 is SVGIG (reference sequence). The CDR3 runs to 12 residues. CDR3 region: CAWSEGSDTQYF. CDR3 coding DNA: TGTGCCTGGAGTGAGGGGTCAGATACGCAGTATTTT.

The rearrangement uses TRBV5-6 and TRBJ2-5; D perhaps matches TRBD1 (6 bases). The V end lost 2 bases, the J end lost 5 bases, and 10 bases lay between the germline ends. The CDR3 loop spans 13 amino acids. Germline V gene data show CDR1 as SGHDT and CDR2 as YYEEEE. CDR3 sequence reads: CASSFSTGETQYF. In DNA form, the CDR3 reads TGTGCCAGCAGCTTTTCCACAGGGGAGACCCAGTACTTC.

The chain uses TRBV28 and TRBJ2-7; TRBD2 matches at 13 bases. The germline V gene encodes CDR1 MDHEN and CDR2 SYDVKM. The CDR3 contains 14 residues. Germline trimming cut 3 bases from V and 7 bases from J; bases unmatched to any gene: 3. In DNA, the CDR3 is TGTGCCAGCAGTTTCACGGGACTAGCGGGGGAGCAGTACTTC. This encodes CASSFTGLAGEQYF.

This chain links TRBV5-4 with TRBJ2-1; possibly TRBD1 for D (7 bases). With 2 bases removed from V and 0 bases from J, the gap between germline ends came to 12 bases. Germline V gene sequence: CDR1 SGHNT, CDR2 YYREEE (reference sequence). The CDR3 runs to 16 residues. CDR3 residues: CASSFQGGSSYNEQFF. The CDR3 bases are TGTGCCAGCAGCTTTCAGGGGGGTAGCTCCTACAATGAGCAGTTCTTC.

This chain uses TRBV10-3 with TRBJ1-2, with 10 nucleotides matching TRBD1. The CDR3 extends over 14 amino acids. Germline loops: CDR1 ENHRY, CDR2 SYGVKD. Germline trimming cut 7 bases from V and 8 bases from J; bases unmatched to any gene: 10. Here the CDR3 reads CAITRGQGIRGYTF. For the CDR3, the DNA is TGTGCCATCACCAGGGGACAGGGGATAAGGGGCTACACCTTC.

Here the CDR3 DNA reads TGTGCCAGCAGGCGGACAGGGTTATCCTACGAGCAGTACTTC. The encoded protein is CASRRTGLSYEQYF. The V call is TRBV6-5, the J call TRBJ2-7; 8 bases match TRBD1. This CDR3 spans 14 amino acids. Germline lookup yields CDR1 MNHEY and CDR2 SVGAGI. V dropped 6 bases and J dropped 1; count of bases not matched to a gene: 5.

The chain combines TRBV29-1 with TRBJ2-1; the D gene is possibly TRBD2 (6 bases). CDR3 length: 13 amino acids. Germline CDR1 SQVTM, CDR2 ANQGSEA. The V gene lost 8 bases and the J gene lost 7 bases, with 18 bases spanning the gap. For the CDR3, the DNA is TGCAGCTTACGGGACTTTCCTAGGAATGAGCAGTTCTTC. Translation: CSLRDFPRNEQFF.

The DNA of the CDR3 is TGCAGCGTCGGACAGGGAGGCACTGAAGCTTTCTTT. This translates into CSVGQGGTEAFF. V gene TRBV29-1 combines with J gene TRBJ1-1; 8 positions agree with TRBD1. With V trimmed by 6 bases and J by 4 bases, 4 bases remained unmatched. Germline V gene lookup returns CDR1 SQVTM and CDR2 ANQGSEA. The CDR3 totals 12 residues.

The genes are TRBV5-1 and TRBJ1-1, with D possibly TRBD1 on 5 matching bases. Per germline, CDR1 SGHRS and CDR2 YFSETQ. The V gene lost 0 bases and the J gene lost 5 bases, with 11 bases spanning the gap. There are 14 residues in the CDR3. In DNA, the CDR3 is TGCGCCAGCAGCTTGGTGGCAGGGCGGACTGAAGCTTTCTTT. Amino acids: CASSLVAGRTEAFF.

The J gene is TRBJ2-3, the V gene TRBV27; TRBD1 matches 7 bases. V lost 4 bases to trimming and J lost 1 base; unmatched junction nucleotides: 5. The V gene's germline CDR1 is MNHEY and CDR2 SMNVEV (reference sequence). This CDR3 comprises 15 residues. The CDR3 bases are TGTGCCAGCAGTTATCTAGGACAGGGCACAGATACGCAGTATTTT. Translating it yields CASSYLGQGTDTQYF.

The chain couples TRBV5-6 to TRBJ1-6; 7 nucleotides line up with TRBD1. From germline, CDR1 is SGHDT and CDR2 YYEEEE. This CDR3 spans 18 amino acids. The V segment lost 2 bases and the J segment 0 bases; nucleotides outside the gene matches: 8. In nucleotides, the CDR3 is TGTGCCAGCAGCTTCGCGCAGGGGGTAGGCTCCTATAATTCACCCCTCCACTTT. Residues: CASSFAQGVGSYNSPLHF.

The chain couples TRBV4-1 to TRBJ1-2, with TRBD1 matching 9 bases. V gave up 5 bases and J gave up 5 bases; unmatched junction bases: 6. The CDR3 has 14 amino acids. CDR1 is MGHRA and CDR2 is YSYEKL in the germline V gene. This chain's CDR3 is CASSTGQGVYGYTF. The CDR3 DNA reads TGCGCCAGCAGCACGGGACAGGGAGTATATGGCTACACCTTC.

The chain combines TRBV6-5 with TRBJ2-3; possible D gene TRBD2, 6 bases. The V end was cut by 9 bases, the J end by 6 bases, with 22 bases between. The length of the CDR3 is 15 residues. Germline lookup yields CDR1 MNHEY and CDR2 SVGAGI. In DNA, the CDR3 is TGTGCCAGTTCTGGTGGTGCGGGGCCCGCGGATACGCAGTATTTT. Translation: CASSGGAGPADTQYF.

For this clone: Other DNA sequences in the same sample also yield this CDR3. The V and J genes are TRBV29-1 and TRBJ2-3; 12 bases agree with TRBD1. Germline V CDR1 and CDR2: SQVTM, ANQGSEA. J lost 6 bases, V lost 7 bases, and 2 bases had no gene match. This CDR3 has 12 amino acids. The CDR3, as DNA: TGCAGCGGGGGACAGGGGGCGGATACGCAGTATTTT. Amino acid sequence: CSGGQGADTQYF.

Concerning this clone itself: At one boundary the junction diverges from the germline segment, which might be a read error. V gene TRBV7-9 combines with J gene TRBJ1-5, with D uncertain. The CDR3 is 16 amino acids. In germline, CDR1 is SEHNR, CDR2 FQNEAQ (reference sequence). CDR3 protein: CSSSLVRRGGDQPQHF. In DNA form, the CDR3 reads TGTTCCAGCAGCTTAGTGCGGCGCGGCGGGGATCAGCCCCAGCATTTT.

This clone was detected only once. The chain employs TRBV29-1 and TRBJ1-2, with D perhaps TRBD1 (6 bases). The CDR3 is 13 amino acids. Germline assignment: CDR1 SQVTM and CDR2 ANQGSEA. V lost 4 bases and J lost 4, with 13 bases in between. The CDR3 DNA reads TGCAGCGTTGTTACAGGGTTCGGCTATGGCTACACCTTC. This translates into CSVVTGFGYGYTF.